This T cell receptor beta chain was captured in a study of beta chain features in type 1 diabetes. Findings and limits, study-wide: PCR could preferentially amplify shorter templates, alike in patients and controls. A moderate, significant TCRB CDR3 shortening appeared in type 1 diabetes across four CD4+ subsets. In the patient group, naive, central memory and Treg TCRB repertoires seemed more alike than in the healthy donor group.

For this clone: Its antigen remains unknown.

Sequenced material consisted of expressed TCRB transcripts (all of the isolated RNA was reverse transcribed). Using immunoSEQ multiplex PCR, the repertoire was profiled, and TCRdb retains in-frame clones only, with some absent. The sample lists about 360,000 clones; roughly 12% were seen once. Donors underwent one heparinised blood draw, approximately 120 mL on average. Sequencing input: naive CD4+ T cells from blood. This clonotype was obtained from a man aged 18 to 35 in good health.

CDR3 protein: CASSPGQGGYEQYF. CDR3 coding DNA: TGTGCCAGCAGTCCCGGACAGGGAGGATACGAGCAGTACTTC. V is TRBV6-5 and J is TRBJ2-7; 8 nucleotides agree with TRBD1. The V segment lost 5 bases and the J segment 4 bases; nucleotides outside the gene matches: 7. The CDR3 totals 14 residues. Germline CDR1 is MNHEY and CDR2 is SVGAGI.